This T cell receptor beta chain was observed in a study of immune reconstitution after stem cell transplant in scleroderma. TCRdb independently ran MiXCR on the RT-PCR reads; one entry per CDR3 protein. The repertoire consists of approximately 2,400 distinct CDR3 sequences, with 11% occurring once and the leading ten covering 25% to 35%. Points on this clonotype: Given a much more abundant clone one base away, this may be a read error.

The CDR3 covers 15 residues. From germline, CDR1 is SGHRS and CDR2 YFSETQ. Sampling was done before or after autologous hematopoietic stem cell transplantation (not recorded which). The chain carries TRBV5-1 and TRBJ1-5, with D hard to call. The TCR comes from a female donor with systemic sclerosis. The CDR3 DNA follows: TGCGCCAGCAGCTTGGCCGGACGGAACAATCGGCCCCAGCATTTT. Protein sequence: CASSLAGRNNRPQHF.